These 7 T cell receptor beta chains originate from one sample sequenced in a study of cytomegalovirus exposure and HLA in healthy donors. The primer mix had 60 Vbeta and 13 Jbeta primers. Measured with immunoSEQ multiplex PCR; TCRdb has only the in-frame clones, and not every one. The table lists 150,000 to 160,000 clones, roughly 83% of them singletons. The sequencing input was PBMCs. The receptor set was obtained from a man aged 25 to 40 in good health and CMV-seropositive.

In this sample, this clone turned up a few times. The chain combines TRBV30 with TRBJ1-1; possible D gene TRBD1, 5 bases. Germline CDR1 reads GTSNPN; CDR2 reads SVGIG (reference sequence). The CDR3 has 13 residues. The germline V and J ends were trimmed by 3 bases and 6 bases, with 14 bases remaining between them. CDR3 nucleotide sequence: TGTGCCTGGAGGATTCAGGGTGATCCTGAAGCTTTCTTT. This encodes CAWRIQGDPEAFF.

The chain recombines TRBV27 with TRBJ1-2; perhaps TRBD1 as D (6 bases). Germline V CDR1 and CDR2: MNHEY, SMNVEV (reference sequence). Trimming took 6 bases from V and 0 from J, leaving 17 bases between them. The CDR3 covers 16 residues. CDR3 in amino acids: CASRREDSLPNYGYTF. Written as DNA, the CDR3 is TGTGCCAGCAGACGCGAGGACAGCCTTCCTAACTATGGCTACACCTTC.

This clone was seen a few times. The chain links TRBV12-5 to TRBJ2-2, with D unresolved. The V end was cut by 1 base, the J end by 5 bases, with 5 bases between. Germline V CDR1 and CDR2: LGHNT, FRNRAP. The CDR3 has 13 amino acids. The CDR3: CASGLALTGELFF. For the CDR3, the DNA is TGTGCTAGTGGTTTGGCCCTGACCGGGGAGCTGTTTTTT.

J is TRBJ2-2 and V is TRBV6-6, with 7 bases lining up with TRBD1. V shed 2 bases and J 4 bases; nucleotides not matched to a gene: 7. The germline gives CDR1 MNHNY, CDR2 SVGAGI (reference sequence). This CDR3 region has 16 residues. CDR3 DNA: TGTGCCAGCAGTTACACTGGACAGGAGATCACCGGGGAGCTGTTTTTT. It is translated as CASSYTGQEITGELFF.

This clone was counted between two and nine times. The V call is TRBV7-8, the J call TRBJ2-7, with TRBD1 matching over 7 bases. V dropped 5 bases and J dropped 6; count of bases not matched to a gene: 4. Germline V gene lookup returns CDR1 SGHVS and CDR2 FQNEAQ. This CDR3 is 12 amino acids long. The CDR3 nucleotides read TGTGCCAGCAGCCCTACAGGGGCCGAGCAGTACTTC. It encodes CASSPTGAEQYF.

This sequence joins TRBV28 and TRBJ2-3, with a weak D call TRBD2 (6 bases). Per the germline V gene, CDR1 is MDHEN and CDR2 is SYDVKM. The CDR3 length is 11 residues. Trimming took off 3 bases at V and 14 bases at J, with 12 bases between the two ends. The CDR3 bases are TGTGCCAGCAGTTTGGAGGGCTACTGGTATTTT. Translated, it gives CASSLEGYWYF.

The gene calls are TRBV18 and TRBJ2-5; D gene ambiguous. V was shortened by 1 base and J by 4 bases, with 10 bases between the two germline ends. This CDR3 has 14 residues. Germline V gives CDR1 KGHSH, CDR2 LQKENI. CDR3 protein: CASSPRRDLETQYF. Written as DNA, the CDR3 is TGTGCCAGCTCACCACGCAGAGACTTAGAGACCCAGTACTTC.